The clone carrying this T cell receptor (beta chain) was seen more than once but under ten times. PCR involved 60 Vbeta and 13 Jbeta primers. Assay: immunoSEQ multiplex PCR; the TCRdb copy retains only in-frame clones and omits some. The data contain around 130,000 clones, roughly 66% of them singletons. The source of the sample is a study of cytomegalovirus exposure and HLA in healthy donors. The CDR3 sequence is 12 residues long. Germline V gives CDR1 LGHNT, CDR2 FRNRAP. The rearrangement joins TRBV12-5 to TRBJ2-5, with D possibly matching TRBD1 (6 bases). The J call is uncertain, as TRBJ2-7 better fits the DNA end. Sequencing was done on a sample of PBMCs. The TCR was taken from a young man in good health and CMV-seronegative. CDR3: CASGLEQGEQYF. The DNA for the CDR3 is TGTGCTAGTGGCCTAGAACAGGGCGAGCAGTACTTC.